Following are 29 T cell receptor beta chains from one sample sequenced in a study of OX40 agonist ivuxolimab in advanced cancers. Generated by immunoSEQ multiplex PCR, the TCRdb table keeps only in-frame clones and is missing some. The sample has 20,000 to 25,000 clones; 80% to 90% are singletons. Sequences were derived from CD4+ or CD8+ T cells sorted from blood, sampled in a trial of the OX40 agonist ivuxolimab. These receptors were obtained from an adult with an advanced solid tumor such as melanoma, head and neck, liver or kidney cancer.

V gene TRBV18 combines with J gene TRBJ2-7; TRBD1 matches 9 bases. Germline V gives CDR1 KGHSH, CDR2 LQKENI. V shed 4 bases and J 3 bases; nucleotides not matched to a gene: 4. There are 14 residues in the CDR3. CDR3 coding DNA: TGTGCCAGCTCACTCCGGGACAGGGTCTACGAGCAGTACTTC. This sequence encodes CASSLRDRVYEQYF.

The chain joins TRBV27 to TRBJ1-4, with TRBD1 as a possible D gene (6 bases). The CDR3 extends over 14 amino acids. V was shortened by 2 bases and J by 8 bases, with 12 bases between the two germline ends. From germline, CDR1 is MNHEY and CDR2 SMNVEV (reference sequence). The CDR3 DNA follows: TGTGCCAGCAGTTTAGGGGGGGCGAGGGAAAAACTGTTTTTT. This sequence encodes CASSLGGAREKLFF.

This clone was detected once. This chain joins TRBV4-2 and TRBJ2-2; D is undetermined. Germline V gene sequence: CDR1 LGHNA, CDR2 YNFKEQ. V was cut by 1 base and J by 0 bases, with 15 bases left in between. The CDR3 is 18 amino acids. This chain's CDR3 is CASSQVSDRHANTGELFF. CDR3 DNA: TGTGCCAGCAGCCAAGTGTCCGATAGGCACGCGAACACCGGGGAGCTGTTTTTT.

This sequence joins TRBV9 and TRBJ2-7; TRBD1 matches at 7 bases. Losses at the gene ends were 0 bases for V and 2 bases for J; bases not matched to a gene: 2. Germline loops: CDR1 SGDLS, CDR2 YYNGEE. This CDR3 spans 14 amino acids. CDR3 amino acids: CASSVVGQAYEQYF. CDR3 in DNA: TGTGCCAGCAGCGTAGTCGGACAGGCCTACGAGCAGTACTTC.

The V call is TRBV27, the J call TRBJ2-7; 7 bases map to TRBD1. Germline loops: CDR1 MNHEY, CDR2 SMNVEV (reference sequence). The CDR3 runs to 12 residues. V trimming: 5 bases; J trimming: 6 bases; junction bases outside the gene matches: 4. Written as DNA, the CDR3 is TGTGCCAGCAGTCTACAGGGGTCCGAGCAGTACTTC. Its protein product is CASSLQGSEQYF.

This clone was detected once. V is TRBV5-4 and J is TRBJ1-2; the D gene is possibly TRBD1 (5 bases). Trimming took off 2 bases at V and 7 bases at J, with 18 bases between the two ends. Germline V CDR1 and CDR2: SGHNT, YYREEE (reference sequence). The CDR3 runs 15 residues. The CDR3 sequence: CASSFPGTNLFGYTF. In nucleotides, the CDR3 is TGTGCCAGCAGCTTCCCGGGGACCAATCTCTTTGGCTACACCTTC.

This chain uses TRBV28 with TRBJ2-5; D perhaps matches TRBD2 (6 bases). CDR1 is MDHEN, CDR2 SYDVKM, per germline. With 3 bases removed from V and 3 bases from J, the gap between germline ends came to 11 bases. The CDR3 runs to 14 residues. The CDR3 region has the DNA TGTGCCAGCAGTTTTTATGGAGGGGAAGAGACCCAGTACTTC. This sequence encodes CASSFYGGEETQYF. The full variable domain, its missing parts supplied by reference TRBV28 and TRBJ2-5, is DVKVTQSSRYLVKRTGEKVFLECVQDMDHENMFWYRQDPGLGLRLIYFSYDVKMKEKGDIPEGYSVSREKKERFSLILESASTNQTSMYLCASSFYGGEETQYFGPGTRLLVL.

The J gene is TRBJ2-1, the V gene TRBV19; D possibly uses TRBD1 or TRBD2 (5 bases each). This CDR3 has 15 amino acids. Trimming took off 6 bases at V and 3 bases at J, with 15 bases between the two ends. CDR1 and CDR2 (germline): LNHDA, SQIVND (reference sequence). This CDR3 reads CASRVYDGGYNEQFF. In DNA form, the CDR3 reads TGTGCCAGTAGGGTTTATGATGGGGGCTACAATGAGCAGTTCTTC.

J is TRBJ1-4 and V is TRBV7-9; D is unclear. CDR1 is SEHNR, CDR2 FQNEAQ, per germline (reference sequence). The CDR3 runs 14 residues. V lost 6 bases and J 1 base, leaving 9 bases between the germline ends. This CDR3 reads CASRTGRTNEKLFF. The CDR3 DNA sequence: TGTGCCAGCAGGACCGGGAGAACTAATGAAAAACTGTTTTTT.

The rearrangement joins TRBV4-1 to TRBJ1-6, with TRBD1 identical over 12 bases. With 3 bases clipped from V and 9 bases from J, the junction kept 12 bases outside the gene matches. The germline gives CDR1 MGHRA, CDR2 YSYEKL. This CDR3 spans 18 amino acids. The CDR3 coding sequence is TGCGCCAGCAGCCATTTCGGATACCGGGACAGGGGGCTTTCACCCCTCCACTTT. As protein: CASSHFGYRDRGLSPLHF.

The CDR3 sequence is CASSQPGQIEAFF. The DNA for the CDR3 is TGTGCCAGTAGTCAACCGGGACAGATAGAAGCTTTCTTT. This sequence joins TRBV19 and TRBJ1-1; 7 bases agree with TRBD1. Germline V gene sequence: CDR1 LNHDA, CDR2 SQIVND (reference sequence). The J segment lost 8 bases and the V segment lost 5 bases, leaving 8 bases of the junction unmatched. The CDR3 is 13 residues long.

The chain has TRBV27 and TRBJ2-7; the D call may be TRBD1 or TRBD2 (5 bases each). The length of the CDR3 is 13 residues. Per germline, CDR1 MNHEY and CDR2 SMNVEV (reference sequence). Trimming took off 3 bases at V and 3 bases at J, with 9 bases between the two ends. This CDR3 reads CASSLGRHYEQYF. The CDR3 DNA follows: TGTGCCAGCAGTTTGGGACGTCACTACGAGCAGTACTTC.

This clone was seen a handful of times. This chain's CDR3 is CASSLVGQGPNTEAFF. CDR3 nucleotide sequence: TGTGCCAGCAGCTTAGTAGGGCAGGGCCCGAACACTGAAGCTTTCTTT. This rearrangement joins TRBV7-2 to TRBJ1-1; a possible D gene is TRBD1 (5 bases). Trimming removed 1 base from V and 1 base from J, with 13 bases in between. The CDR3 has 16 residues. From germline, CDR1 is SGHTA and CDR2 FQGNSA.

The rearrangement joins TRBV27 to TRBJ2-1; D is ambiguous. CDR1 and CDR2 (germline): MNHEY, SMNVEV (reference sequence). This CDR3 region has 15 residues. Trimming shortened V by 4 bases and J by 4 bases, and 14 bases separated the two germline ends. The CDR3 spells CASSWSDPLYNEQFF. The CDR3 region has the DNA TGTGCCAGCAGTTGGTCCGATCCCCTATACAATGAGCAGTTCTTC.

The chain carries TRBV6-5 and TRBJ1-5; D gene uncertain. Germline CDR1 MNHEY, CDR2 SVGAGI. V dropped 2 bases and J dropped 0 bases, with 8 bases sitting between them. This CDR3 has 15 amino acids. The CDR3 DNA sequence: TGTGCCAGCAGTTACGGGATAGATAGCAATCAGCCCCAGCATTTT. It translates to CASSYGIDSNQPQHF.

The gene calls are TRBV7-2 and TRBJ1-2; tentatively, D is TRBD1 (5 bases). Germline V gene lookup returns CDR1 SGHTA and CDR2 FQGNSA. The CDR3 is 14 amino acids. V was clipped by 5 bases and J by 4 bases, with 14 bases between them. The CDR3 bases are TGTGCCAGCAGCCCACCGGGACTGACCTATGGCTACACCTTC. Its protein is CASSPPGLTYGYTF.

This chain connects TRBV10-1 to TRBJ2-7; TRBD2 agrees at 8 bases. The better agreement between TRBJ2-1 and the DNA end casts doubt on the J call. CDR1 and CDR2 from the germline V gene are WNHNN and SYGVQD (reference sequence). The CDR3 length is 16 residues. CDR3 amino acids: CASSMVRGELGNEQFF. As DNA, the CDR3 is TGCGCCAGCAGTATGGTGCGGGGGGAGTTGGGCAATGAGCAGTTCTTC.

The chain has TRBV6-1 and TRBJ2-1; D uncertain. The CDR3 is 12 residues long. V lost 5 bases to trimming and J lost 8 bases, with 10 bases between them. Per germline, CDR1 MNHNS and CDR2 SASEGT. The CDR3 DNA reads as TGTGCCAGCAGTTATGGGTGGGATGAGCAGTTCTTC. This codes for CASSYGWDEQFF.

The chain uses TRBV6-1 and TRBJ1-2; D remains unclear. Trimming shortened V by 5 bases and J by 1 base, and 11 bases separated the two germline ends. Germline CDR1 MNHNS, CDR2 SASEGT. The CDR3 runs 14 residues. CDR3 protein: CASSYLEVNYGYTF. CDR3 nucleotide sequence: TGTGCCAGCAGTTATCTTGAGGTTAACTATGGCTACACCTTC.

J is TRBJ2-7 and V is TRBV9, with D maybe TRBD1 (6 bases). Trimming removed 4 bases from V and 0 bases from J, with 11 bases in between. The CDR3 has 14 amino acids. CDR1 is SGDLS, CDR2 YYNGEE, per germline. The CDR3 DNA follows: TGTGCCAGCAGCCCCGGACAGAACTCCTACGAGCAGTACTTC. Its translation is CASSPGQNSYEQYF. The variable domain in full, with the rest retrieved from reference TRBV9 and TRBJ2-7, is DSGVTQTPKHLITATGQRVTLRCSPRSGDLSVYWYQQSLDQGLQFLIQYYNGEERAKGNILERFSAQQFPDLHSELNLSSLELGDSALYFCASSPGQNSYEQYFGPGTRLTVT.

The chain has TRBV4-1 and TRBJ1-4; D possibly corresponds to TRBD1 (5 bases). Looked up from germline, CDR1 is MGHRA and CDR2 is YSYEKL. Trimming shortened V by 8 bases and J by 5 bases, and 18 bases separated the two germline ends. The CDR3 contains 15 residues. The CDR3 region has the DNA TGCGCCAGCCTGCCCACTTCGGGACGCAATGAAAAACTGTTTTTT. Protein sequence: CASLPTSGRNEKLFF.

V and J are TRBV19 and TRBJ1-1; D unclear. The CDR3 contains 13 residues. Germline CDR1 reads LNHDA; CDR2 reads SQIVND (reference sequence). The V end was cut by 3 bases, the J end by 10 bases, with 15 bases between. The CDR3 region has the DNA TGTGCCAGTAGTATGGGTGGCATCATAGGAGCTTTCTTT. Its protein is CASSMGGIIGAFF.

This sequence joins TRBV5-6 and TRBJ2-3; weak D call: TRBD1 (5 bases). The CDR3 runs 14 residues. The germline V gene encodes CDR1 SGHDT and CDR2 YYEEEE. Trimming took 0 bases from V and 4 from J, leaving 9 bases between them. CDR3 residues: CASSLEEGADTQYF. The CDR3 nucleotides read TGTGCCAGCAGCTTGGAGGAAGGGGCAGATACGCAGTATTTT.

V is TRBV9 and J is TRBJ1-5, with 10 positions matching TRBD1. Germline-derived CDR1 and CDR2 are SGDLS and YYNGEE. The V gene end was trimmed by 2 bases and the J gene end by 2 bases; junction bases not matched to a gene: 4. The CDR3 sequence is 16 residues long. CDR3 coding DNA: TGTGCCAGCAGCGTTGGGACAGGGGCTGGCAATCAGCCCCAGCATTTT. It codes for CASSVGTGAGNQPQHF.

The V and J genes are TRBV20-1 and TRBJ2-1; D gene uncertain. The CDR3 totals 11 residues. Germline CDR1 and CDR2: DFQATT and SNEGSKA (reference sequence). V was pared by 3 bases and J by 10 bases, with 10 bases between. The CDR3 loop is CSASTIPEQFF. DNA for the CDR3: TGCAGTGCTAGTACCATACCAGAGCAGTTCTTC.

This chain joins TRBV4-2 and TRBJ1-1, with D uncertain. This CDR3 has 11 amino acids. Deletions cut 1 base from V and 8 bases from J, with 5 bases between. The germline V gene encodes CDR1 LGHNA and CDR2 YNFKEQ. The CDR3 spells CASSQGREAFF. CDR3 DNA: TGTGCCAGCAGCCAAGGGCGAGAAGCTTTCTTT.

The CDR3 DNA is TGCGCCAGCAGCCCCCTAGGGGGGGAGCTGTTTTTT. Amino acid sequence: CASSPLGGELFF. The rearrangement links TRBV4-3 to TRBJ2-2; D is unclear. This CDR3 is built from 12 residues. The V end was cut by 4 bases, the J end by 8 bases, with 8 bases between. Looked up from germline, CDR1 is LGHNA and CDR2 is YSLEER.

This clone was detected once. This chain joins TRBV4-3 and TRBJ1-1, with D tentatively TRBD1 (5 bases). Trimming left V 4 bases short and J 7 bases short, with 19 bases between. CDR1 and CDR2 (germline): LGHNA, YSLEER. The CDR3 runs 15 residues. The CDR3 coding sequence is TGCGCCAGCAGCCGGGAAATCGACAGAAACCTTGAAGCTTTCTTT. Translated, it gives CASSREIDRNLEAFF.

The V call is TRBV19, the J call TRBJ2-1; the D gene is possibly TRBD2 (6 bases). This CDR3 is 16 amino acids long. The germline V and J ends were trimmed by 7 bases and 4 bases, with 20 bases remaining between them. CDR1 is LNHDA and CDR2 is SQIVND in the germline V gene (reference sequence). CDR3 sequence (DNA): TGTGCCAGTACGGCCCGGAGGGGTCACGGGTACAATGAGCAGTTCTTC. As protein: CASTARRGHGYNEQFF.